This entry features one TCR beta chain sequence. Its specificity is not known. Some clones are missing from TCRdb's copy, which holds only in-frame ones; the method was immunoSEQ multiplex PCR. This sample yields 87,000 or so clones, of which roughly 91% are seen a single time; approximately 3.7% belongs to the top ten. The sample belongs to a study of T cell responses to AZD1222 COVID-19 vaccine. Background on the study: Second doses were pooled across both intervals (about 4 or about 12 weeks). General study results and limits: None of the repertoires were sampled until the peak T cell response had passed. Clonal diversity was possibly underestimated, and the donors were mostly white British, with more females.

The origin of this receptor is an adult in good health. The sequencing here drew on peripheral blood, taken on day 0 of AZD1222 vaccination.

Here the CDR3 reads CAWSGTGVVYGYTF. The CDR3, as DNA: TGTGCCTGGAGTGGGACAGGAGTTGTGTATGGCTACACCTTC. This chain connects TRBV30 to TRBJ1-2; TRBD1 matches 7 bases. The CDR3 spans 14 residues. Germline V gene lookup returns CDR1 GTSNPN and CDR2 SVGIG (reference sequence). The ends lost 1 base at V and 5 bases at J; junction bases unmatched: 7. Looking up the rest from reference TRBV30 and TRBJ1-2 gives the full variable domain: SQTIHQWPATLVQPVGSPLSLECTVEGTSNPNLYWYRQAAGRGLQLLFYSVGIGQISSEVPQNLSASRPQDRQFILSSKKLLLSDSGFYLCAWSGTGVVYGYTFGSGTRLTVV.